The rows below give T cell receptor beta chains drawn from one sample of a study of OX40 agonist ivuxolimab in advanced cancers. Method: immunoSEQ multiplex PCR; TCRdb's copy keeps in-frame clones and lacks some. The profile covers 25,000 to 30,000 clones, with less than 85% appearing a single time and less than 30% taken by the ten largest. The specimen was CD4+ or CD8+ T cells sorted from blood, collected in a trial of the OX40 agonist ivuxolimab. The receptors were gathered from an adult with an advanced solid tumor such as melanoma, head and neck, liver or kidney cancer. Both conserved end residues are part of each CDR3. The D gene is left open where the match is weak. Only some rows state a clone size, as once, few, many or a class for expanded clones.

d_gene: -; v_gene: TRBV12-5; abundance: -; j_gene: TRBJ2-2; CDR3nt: TGTGCTAGTGGTTTGAAGGTGGCCGGGGAGCTGTTTTTT; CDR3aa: CASGLKVAGELFF
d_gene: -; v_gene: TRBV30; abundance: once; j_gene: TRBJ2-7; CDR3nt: TGTGCCTGGAGTGACCGGGACATATACGAGCAGTACTTC; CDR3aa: CAWSDRDIYEQYF
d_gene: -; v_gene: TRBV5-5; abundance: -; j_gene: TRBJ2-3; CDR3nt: TGTGCCAGCAGCTTCACTTTAGCGGCAACAGATACGCAGTATTTT; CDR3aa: CASSFTLAATDTQYF
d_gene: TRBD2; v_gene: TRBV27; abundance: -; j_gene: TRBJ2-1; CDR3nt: TGTGCCAGCAGTTTAACTAGCGGGATGAACAATGAGCAGTTCTTC; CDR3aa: CASSLTSGMNNEQFF
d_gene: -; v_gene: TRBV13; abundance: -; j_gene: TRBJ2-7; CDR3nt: TGTGCCAGCAGCTCGGACAGATCCTACGAGCAGTACTTC; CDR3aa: CASSSDRSYEQYF
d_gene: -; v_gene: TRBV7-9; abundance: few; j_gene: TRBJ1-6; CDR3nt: TGTGCCAGCAGCACTATGGGGACGTTCGGTTCACCCCTCCACTTT; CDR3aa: CASSTMGTFGSPLHF
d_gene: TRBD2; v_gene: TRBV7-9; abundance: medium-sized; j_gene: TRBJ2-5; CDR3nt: TGTGCCAGCAGCTTCCTGGGAGCGGGGGACCGGGAGACCCAGTACTTC; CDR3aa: CASSFLGAGDRETQYF
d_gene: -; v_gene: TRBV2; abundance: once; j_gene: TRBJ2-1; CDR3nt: TGTGCCAGCATAGGGGGAGGGGATAATGAGCAGTTCTTC; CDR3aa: CASIGGGDNEQFF
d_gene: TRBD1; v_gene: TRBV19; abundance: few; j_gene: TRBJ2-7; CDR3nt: TGTGCCAGTCATCCGACAGGGCACTCCTACGAGCAGTACTTC; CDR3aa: CASHPTGHSYEQYF
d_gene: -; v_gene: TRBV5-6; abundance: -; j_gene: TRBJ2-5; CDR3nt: TGTGCCAGCAGCTTGAGGTACGGGCGGGAGACCCAGTACTTC; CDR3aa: CASSLRYGRETQYF
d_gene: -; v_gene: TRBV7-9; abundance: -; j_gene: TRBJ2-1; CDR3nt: TGTGCCAGCAGCTTAGGGGGGCTCGAGCAGTTCTTC; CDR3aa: CASSLGGLEQFF
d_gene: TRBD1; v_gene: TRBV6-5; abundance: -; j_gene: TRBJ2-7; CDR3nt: TGTGCCAGCAGGCCGACAGGGTACTCCTACGAGCAGTACTTC; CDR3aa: CASRPTGYSYEQYF
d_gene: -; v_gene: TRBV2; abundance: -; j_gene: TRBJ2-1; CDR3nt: TGTGCCAGCAACCCAAGGGGGTACTACAATGAGCAGTTCTTC; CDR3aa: CASNPRGYYNEQFF
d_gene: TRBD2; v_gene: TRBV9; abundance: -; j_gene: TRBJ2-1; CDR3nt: TGTGCCAGCAGCACGGGACTAGCGGGAGGTCCCTCGATTGAGCAGTTCTTC; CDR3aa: CASSTGLAGGPSIEQFF
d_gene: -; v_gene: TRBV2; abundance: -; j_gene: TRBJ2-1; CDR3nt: TGTGCCGGCAGTGAGCCAGGGCGATTAGTTGAGCAGTTCTTC; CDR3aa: CAGSEPGRLVEQFF
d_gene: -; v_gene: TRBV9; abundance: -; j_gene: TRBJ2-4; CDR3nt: TGTGCCAGCAGCGCCGAAGACAAAAACATTCAGTACTTC; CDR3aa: CASSAEDKNIQYF
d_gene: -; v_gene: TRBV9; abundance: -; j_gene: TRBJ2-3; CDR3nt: TGTGCCAGCAGCGTAGAGGCGTCTAGGGCAGATACGCAGTATTTT; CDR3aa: CASSVEASRADTQYF
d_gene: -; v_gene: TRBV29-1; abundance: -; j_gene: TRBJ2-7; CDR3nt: TGCAGCGTTGTTTATACCTACGAGCAGTACTTC; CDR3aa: CSVVYTYEQYF
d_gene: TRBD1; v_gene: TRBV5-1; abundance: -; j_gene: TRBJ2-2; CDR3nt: TGCGCCAGCAGCTTATGGACAGGGGCCACCGGGGAGCTGTTTTTT; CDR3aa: CASSLWTGATGELFF
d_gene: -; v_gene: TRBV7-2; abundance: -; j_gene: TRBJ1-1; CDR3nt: TGTGCCAGCAGCTCCCAGAGGTTTGGAGGCACTGAAGCTTTCTTT; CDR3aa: CASSSQRFGGTEAFF
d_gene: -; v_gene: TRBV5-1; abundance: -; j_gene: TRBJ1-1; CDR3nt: TGCGCCAGCAGCTTGGTTCCGGAAGACCTCCCTGAAGCTTTCTTT; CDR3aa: CASSLVPEDLPEAFF
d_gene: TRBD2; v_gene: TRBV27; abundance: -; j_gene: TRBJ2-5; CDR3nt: TGTGCCAGCAGTTTATCGATCCTAGCGGGAATTTATGAGACCCAGTACTTC; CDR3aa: CASSLSILAGIYETQYF
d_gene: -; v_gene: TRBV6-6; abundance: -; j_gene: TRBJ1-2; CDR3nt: TGTGCCAGCACGAACGGGGCAGTCTATGGCTACACCTTC; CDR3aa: CASTNGAVYGYTF
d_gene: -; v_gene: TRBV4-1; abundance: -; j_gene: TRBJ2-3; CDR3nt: TGCGCCAGCAGCCAAGCTTTAAGTAGCACAGATACGCAGTATTTT; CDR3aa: CASSQALSSTDTQYF
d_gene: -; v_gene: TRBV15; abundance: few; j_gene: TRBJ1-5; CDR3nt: TGTGCCACCAGCAGAGATCTCTGGGTCCCTCAGCCCCAGCATTTT; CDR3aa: CATSRDLWVPQPQHF
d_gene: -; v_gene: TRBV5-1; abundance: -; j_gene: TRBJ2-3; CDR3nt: TGCGCCAGCAGCTTGGAAGGAAATACGCAGTATTTT; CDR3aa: CASSLEGNTQYF
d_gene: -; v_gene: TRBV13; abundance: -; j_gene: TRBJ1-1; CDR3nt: TGTGCCAGCAGCCTGCGACGGGGGAACACTGAAGCTTTCTTT; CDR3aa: CASSLRRGNTEAFF
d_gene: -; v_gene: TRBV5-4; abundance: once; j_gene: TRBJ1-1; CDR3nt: TGTGCCAGCAGCTTGGGGGTCGGGCAGGGATACATGAACACTGAAGCTTTCTTT; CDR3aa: CASSLGVGQGYMNTEAFF
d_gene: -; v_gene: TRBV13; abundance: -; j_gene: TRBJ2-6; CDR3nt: TGTGCCAGCAGCCACCGGTCGGGCTCTGGGGCCAACGTCCTGACTTTC; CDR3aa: CASSHRSGSGANVLTF
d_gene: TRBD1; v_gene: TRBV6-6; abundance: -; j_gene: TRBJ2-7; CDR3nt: TGTGCCAGCATGGTGGACAGGGCCTACGAGCAGTACTTC; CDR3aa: CASMVDRAYEQYF
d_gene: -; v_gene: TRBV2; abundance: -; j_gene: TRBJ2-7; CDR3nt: TGTGCCAGCAGTGAATTCACGGGGGCCTACGAGCAGTACTTC; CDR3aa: CASSEFTGAYEQYF
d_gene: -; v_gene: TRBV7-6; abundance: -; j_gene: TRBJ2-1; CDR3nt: TGTGCCAGCAGCTTAATCCCCGAGAAGGGGAGTAACTACAATGAGCAGTTCTTC; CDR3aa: CASSLIPEKGSNYNEQFF
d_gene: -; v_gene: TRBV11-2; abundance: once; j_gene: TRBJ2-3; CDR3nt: TGTGCCAGCAGCTATAGGACAGGCACAGATACGCAGTATTTT; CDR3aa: CASSYRTGTDTQYF
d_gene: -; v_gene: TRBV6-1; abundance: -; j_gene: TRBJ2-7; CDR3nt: TGTGCCAGCACATTATTCAACTCCTACGAGCAGTACTTC; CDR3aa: CASTLFNSYEQYF
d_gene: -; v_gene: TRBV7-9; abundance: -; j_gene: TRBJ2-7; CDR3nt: TGTGCCAGCAGCCCGGCCCAGGGGACCTACGAGCAGTACTTC; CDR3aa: CASSPAQGTYEQYF
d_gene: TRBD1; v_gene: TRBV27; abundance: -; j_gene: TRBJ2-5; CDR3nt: TGTGCCAGCAGTTCCGCAGGGGGCCTAAAGACCCAGTACTTC; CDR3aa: CASSSAGGLKTQYF
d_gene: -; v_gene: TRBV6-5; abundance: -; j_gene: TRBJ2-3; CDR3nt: TGTGCCAGCAGTTGGGGGGGCAGCGCAGATACGCAGTATTTT; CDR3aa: CASSWGGSADTQYF
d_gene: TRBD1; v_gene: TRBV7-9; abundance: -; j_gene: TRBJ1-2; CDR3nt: TGTGCCAGCAGCGTGGGACAGTTAGCTAACTATGGCTACACCTTC; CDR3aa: CASSVGQLANYGYTF
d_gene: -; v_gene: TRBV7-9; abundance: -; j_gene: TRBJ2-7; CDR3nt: TGTGCCAGCAGCCCCACCCGTTTTGATGAGCAGTACTTC; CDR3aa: CASSPTRFDEQYF
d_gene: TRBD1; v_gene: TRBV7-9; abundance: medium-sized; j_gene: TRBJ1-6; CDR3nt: TGTGCCAGCAGCCCCGAAGGGGGCAATTCACCCCTCCACTTT; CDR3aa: CASSPEGGNSPLHF
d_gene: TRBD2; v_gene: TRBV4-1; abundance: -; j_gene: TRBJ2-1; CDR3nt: TGCGCCAGCAGCAATACGGGAGCGGGAGGCTACAATGAGCAGTTCTTC; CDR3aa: CASSNTGAGGYNEQFF
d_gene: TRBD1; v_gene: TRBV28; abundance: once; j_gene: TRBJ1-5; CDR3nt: TGTGCCAGCAGTTGGACAGGGGTGAGCAATCAGCCCCAGCATTTT; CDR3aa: CASSWTGVSNQPQHF
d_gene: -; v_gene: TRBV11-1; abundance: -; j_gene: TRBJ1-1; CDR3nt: TGTGCCAGCAGCTTAGCAGCAGGGGCTGAAGCTTTCTTT; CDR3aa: CASSLAAGAEAFF
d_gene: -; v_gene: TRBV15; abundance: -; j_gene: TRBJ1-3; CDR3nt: TGTGCCACCAGCAGAGGGTTGTCGGGGGCTGGAAACACCATATATTTT; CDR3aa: CATSRGLSGAGNTIYF
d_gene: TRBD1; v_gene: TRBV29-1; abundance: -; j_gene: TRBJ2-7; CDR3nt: TGCAGCGTTGATCCCGGGACAGGAAATTACGAGCAGTACTTC; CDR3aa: CSVDPGTGNYEQYF
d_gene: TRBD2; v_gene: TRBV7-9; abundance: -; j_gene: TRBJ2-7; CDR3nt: TGTGCCAGCAGCTTAGGACTAGCGATCCACGAGCAGTACTTC; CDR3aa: CASSLGLAIHEQYF
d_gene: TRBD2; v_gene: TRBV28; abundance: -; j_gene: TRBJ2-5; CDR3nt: TGTGCCAGCAGCGGGATAACAGCATCTCAGGCTAGCGGGAGATTTCTCCGCGAGACCCAGTACTTC; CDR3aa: CASSGITASQASGRFLRETQYF
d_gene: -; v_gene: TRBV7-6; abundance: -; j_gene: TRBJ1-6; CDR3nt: TGTGCCAGCAGCTCATCCTCCGGGGCCCTCGGAGGCTCACCCCTCCACTTT; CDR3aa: CASSSSSGALGGSPLHF
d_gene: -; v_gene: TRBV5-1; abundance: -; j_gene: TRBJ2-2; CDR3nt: TGCGCCAGCAGCTTGGCGGCAGAGTTCGGGGAGCTGTTTTTT; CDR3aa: CASSLAAEFGELFF
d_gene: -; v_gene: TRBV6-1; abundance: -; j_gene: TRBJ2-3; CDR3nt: TGTGCCAGCAGTGAAAGCTTTGGGACGGTATTGGTCCTCAACACAGATACGCAGTATTTT; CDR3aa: CASSESFGTVLVLNTDTQYF
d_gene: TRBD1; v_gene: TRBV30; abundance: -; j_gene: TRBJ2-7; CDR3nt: TGTGCCTGGAGTGGTGCAGGGGGCAACGAGCAGTACTTC; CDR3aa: CAWSGAGGNEQYF
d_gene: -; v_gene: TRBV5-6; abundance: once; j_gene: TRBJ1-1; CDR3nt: TGTGCCAGCAGCTTTATCGCAGACTGGGGGAAAGCTTTCTTT; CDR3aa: CASSFIADWGKAFF
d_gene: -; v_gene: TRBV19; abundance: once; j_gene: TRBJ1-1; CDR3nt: TGTGCCAGTAGTATAGGCAGGGGTAGCACTGAAGCTTTCTTT; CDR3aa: CASSIGRGSTEAFF
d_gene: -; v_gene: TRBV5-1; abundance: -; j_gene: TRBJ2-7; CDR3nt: TGCGCCAGCAGCTCGACAGGTATCTACGAGCAGTACTTC; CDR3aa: CASSSTGIYEQYF
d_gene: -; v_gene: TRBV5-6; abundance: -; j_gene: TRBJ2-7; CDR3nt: TGTGCCAGCAGCTTGGCCGGTGCCTTGGGTTCCTACGAGCAGTGCTTC; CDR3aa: CASSLAGALGSYEQCF
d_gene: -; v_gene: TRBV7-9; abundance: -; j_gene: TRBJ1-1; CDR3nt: TGTGCCAGCAGCCGGGGGAACACTGAAGCTTTCTTT; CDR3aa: CASSRGNTEAFF
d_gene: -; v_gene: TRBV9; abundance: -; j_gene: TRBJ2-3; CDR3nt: TGTGCCAGCAGCGTAGAAGTCCCATACACAGATACGCAGTATTTT; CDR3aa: CASSVEVPYTDTQYF